Presented here are 3 T cell receptor beta chains from one specimen sequenced in a study of blood T cell repertoires in COVID-19. Here immunoSEQ multiplex PCR was the method, and the copy in TCRdb shows in-frame clones only, minus some. The table lists about 200,000 clones, more than 75% of them singletons. The sequenced material came from peripheral blood. The receptors here all came from a man in his 60s who had recovered from COVID-19.

The gene calls are TRBV5-1 and TRBJ2-2; D is uncertain. Germline-derived CDR1 and CDR2 are SGHRS and YFSETQ. Trimming took off 2 bases at V and 1 base at J, with 9 bases between the two ends. CDR3 size: 15 residues. CDR3: CASSFVARNTGELFF. The CDR3 region has the DNA TGCGCCAGCAGCTTTGTAGCCAGGAACACCGGGGAGCTGTTTTTT.

The chain has TRBV6-5 and TRBJ1-5; 8 bases agree with TRBD1. This CDR3 spans 15 amino acids. Germline V CDR1 and CDR2: MNHEY, SVGAGI. J was trimmed by 2 bases and V by 6 bases; bases with no gene match: 6. In DNA form, the CDR3 reads TGTGCCAGCAGCGTGGGACAGGTGCGCAATCAGCCCCAGCATTTT. Its protein product is CASSVGQVRNQPQHF.

Comment on this clone: One junction end disagrees with the germline gene, perhaps due to a read error. The J gene is TRBJ1-2, the V gene TRBV24-1; D perhaps matches TRBD1 (5 bases). The germline V gene has CDR1 KGHDR and CDR2 SFDVKD. CDR3 length: 11 residues. CDR3 coding DNA: TGTGCCACCCCTCCCCTGAGAGTGGGGCCCTTC. Translating it yields CATPPLRVGPF.